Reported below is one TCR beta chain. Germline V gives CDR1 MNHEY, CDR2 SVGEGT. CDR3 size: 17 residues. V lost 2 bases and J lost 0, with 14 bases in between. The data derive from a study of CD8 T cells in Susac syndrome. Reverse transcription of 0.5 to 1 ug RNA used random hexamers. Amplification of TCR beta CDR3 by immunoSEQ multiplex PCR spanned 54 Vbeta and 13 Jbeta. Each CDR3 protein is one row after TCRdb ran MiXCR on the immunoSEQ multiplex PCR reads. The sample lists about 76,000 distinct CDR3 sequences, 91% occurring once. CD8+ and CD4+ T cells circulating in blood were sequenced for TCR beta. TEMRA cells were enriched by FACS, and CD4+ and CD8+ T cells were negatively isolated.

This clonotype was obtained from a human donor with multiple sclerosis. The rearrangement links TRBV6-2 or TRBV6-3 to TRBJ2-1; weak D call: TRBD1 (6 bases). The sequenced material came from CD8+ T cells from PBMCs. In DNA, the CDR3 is TGTGCCAGCAGTTACGGGACACTCCTAAGCTCCTACAATGAGCAGTTCTTC. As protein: CASSYGTLLSSYNEQFF.